The 3 T cell receptor beta chains in this list originate from one sample, sequenced in a study of OX40 agonist ivuxolimab in advanced cancers. Produced via immunoSEQ multiplex PCR; TCRdb's table is partial and in-frame only. The sample has roughly 100,000 clones, nearly 90% seen once. This sample comprised CD4+ or CD8+ T cells sorted from blood, obtained in a trial of the OX40 agonist ivuxolimab. Receptor source: an adult with an advanced solid tumor such as melanoma, head and neck, liver or kidney cancer.

The chain carries TRBV6-1 and TRBJ2-1, with D possibly matching TRBD1 (5 bases). The CDR3 is made up of 15 amino acids. CDR1 and CDR2 from the germline V gene are MNHNS and SASEGT. Trimming took off 4 bases at V and 3 bases at J, with 13 bases between the two ends. CDR3 coding DNA: TGTGCCAGCAGTGTCGACAGTCTTGGCTACAATGAGCAGTTCTTC. Protein: CASSVDSLGYNEQFF.

The chain is built from TRBV5-1 and TRBJ2-3; 8 bases map to TRBD1. From germline, CDR1 is SGHRS and CDR2 YFSETQ. The CDR3 has 15 residues. V gave up 2 bases and J gave up 5 bases; unmatched junction bases: 7. This CDR3 reads CASSFTGQGKDTQYF. In DNA, the CDR3 is TGCGCCAGCAGCTTCACTGGACAGGGTAAAGATACGCAGTATTTT.

The rearrangement links TRBV27 to TRBJ2-7, with a possible D match to TRBD1 (6 bases). This CDR3 comprises 17 residues. V lost 1 base and J 4 bases, leaving 20 bases between the germline ends. Germline V gene lookup returns CDR1 MNHEY and CDR2 SMNVEV (reference sequence). The CDR3 loop is CASSLLGVGGPKYEQYF. CDR3 nucleotides: TGTGCCAGCAGTTTATTGGGGGTAGGGGGACCAAAATACGAGCAGTACTTC.